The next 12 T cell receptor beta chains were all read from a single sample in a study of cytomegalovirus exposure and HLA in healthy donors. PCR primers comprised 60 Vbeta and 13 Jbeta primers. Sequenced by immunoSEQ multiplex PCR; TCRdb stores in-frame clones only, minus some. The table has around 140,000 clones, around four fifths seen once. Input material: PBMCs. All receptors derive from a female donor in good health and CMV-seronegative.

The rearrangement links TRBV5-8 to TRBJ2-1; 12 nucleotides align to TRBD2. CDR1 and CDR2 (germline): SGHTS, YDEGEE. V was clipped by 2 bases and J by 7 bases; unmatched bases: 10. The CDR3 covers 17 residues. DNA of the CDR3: TGTGCCAGCAGCTTCTCGGTCCTAGCGGGAGGGCCTAATGAGCAGTTCTTC. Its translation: CASSFSVLAGGPNEQFF.

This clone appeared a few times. The CDR3 is CASSFGGSNTGELFF. The DNA of the CDR3 is TGTGCCAGCAGCTTCGGCGGATCAAACACCGGGGAGCTGTTTTTT. The rearrangement uses TRBV5-4 and TRBJ2-2; D uncertain. CDR1 SGHNT and CDR2 YYREEE come from the germline V gene (reference sequence). V was cut by 2 bases and J by 2 bases, with 10 bases left in between. This CDR3 has 15 residues.

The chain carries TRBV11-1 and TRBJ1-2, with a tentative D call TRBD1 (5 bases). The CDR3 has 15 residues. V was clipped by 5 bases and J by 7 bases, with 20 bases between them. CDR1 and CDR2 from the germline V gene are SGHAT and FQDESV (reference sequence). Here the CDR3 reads CASSAFGQGRFGYTF. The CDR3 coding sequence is TGTGCCAGCAGCGCATTTGGGCAGGGTCGCTTTGGCTACACCTTC.

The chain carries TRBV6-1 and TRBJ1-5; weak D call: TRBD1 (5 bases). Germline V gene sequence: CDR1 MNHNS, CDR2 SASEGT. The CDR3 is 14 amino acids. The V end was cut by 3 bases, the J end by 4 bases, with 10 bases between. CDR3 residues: CASSDRQLNQPQHF. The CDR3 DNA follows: TGTGCCAGCAGTGATCGACAGTTAAATCAGCCCCAGCATTTT.

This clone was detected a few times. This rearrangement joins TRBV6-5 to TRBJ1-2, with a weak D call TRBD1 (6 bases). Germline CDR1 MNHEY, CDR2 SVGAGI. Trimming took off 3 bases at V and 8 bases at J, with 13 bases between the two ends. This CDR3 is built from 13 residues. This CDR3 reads CASSYYRENGYTF. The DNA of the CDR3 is TGTGCCAGCAGTTATTACAGGGAGAACGGCTACACCTTC.

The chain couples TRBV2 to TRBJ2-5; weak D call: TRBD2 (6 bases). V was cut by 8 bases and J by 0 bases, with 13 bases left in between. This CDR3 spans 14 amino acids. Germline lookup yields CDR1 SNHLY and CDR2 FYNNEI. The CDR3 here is CASRDFRYQETQYF. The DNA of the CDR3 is TGTGCCAGCCGGGACTTCAGGTACCAAGAGACCCAGTACTTC.

CDR3 sequence: CASSEAATITSGRTNEQFF. Written as DNA, the CDR3 is TGTGCCAGCAGTGAAGCGGCTACGATCACTAGCGGGAGGACGAATGAGCAGTTCTTC. This chain uses TRBV6-1 with TRBJ2-1, with 12 bases that match TRBD2. This CDR3 spans 19 amino acids. The V gene's germline CDR1 is MNHNS and CDR2 SASEGT. Losses at the gene ends were 0 bases for V and 7 bases for J; bases not matched to a gene: 13.

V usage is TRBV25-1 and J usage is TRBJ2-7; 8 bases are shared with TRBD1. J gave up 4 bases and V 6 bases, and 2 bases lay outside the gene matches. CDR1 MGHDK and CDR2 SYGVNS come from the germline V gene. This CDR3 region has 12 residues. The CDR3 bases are TGTGCCAGCAGCAGGGGGCGATACGAGCAGTACTTC. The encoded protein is CASSRGRYEQYF.

CDR3 in amino acids: CASSQDRTTKAFF. The CDR3 region has the DNA TGTGCCAGCAGCCAAGATCGGACGACTAAAGCTTTCTTT. The chain is built from TRBV4-2 and TRBJ1-1; no definite D call. Germline CDR1 and CDR2: LGHNA and YNFKEQ. This CDR3 spans 13 amino acids. V was trimmed by 0 bases and J by 9 bases, leaving 11 bases between them.

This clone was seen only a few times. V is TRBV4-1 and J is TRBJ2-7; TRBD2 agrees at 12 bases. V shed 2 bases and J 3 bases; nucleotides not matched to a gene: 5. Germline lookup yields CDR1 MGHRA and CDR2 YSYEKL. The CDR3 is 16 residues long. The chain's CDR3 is CASSQLRTSGNYEQYF. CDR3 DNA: TGCGCCAGCAGCCAACTCAGGACTAGCGGGAACTACGAGCAGTACTTC.

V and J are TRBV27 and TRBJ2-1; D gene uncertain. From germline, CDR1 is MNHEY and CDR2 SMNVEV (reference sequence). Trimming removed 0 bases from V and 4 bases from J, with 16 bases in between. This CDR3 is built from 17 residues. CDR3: CASSLSNVRGSYNEQFF. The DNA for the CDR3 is TGTGCCAGCAGTTTATCCAACGTCAGAGGCTCTTACAATGAGCAGTTCTTC.

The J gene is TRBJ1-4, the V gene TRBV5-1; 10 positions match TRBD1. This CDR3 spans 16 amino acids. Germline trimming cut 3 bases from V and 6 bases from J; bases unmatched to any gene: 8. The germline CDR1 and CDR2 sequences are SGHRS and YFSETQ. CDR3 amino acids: CASSYSGQGQYEKLFF. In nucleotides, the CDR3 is TGCGCCAGCAGCTACTCGGGACAGGGGCAGTATGAAAAACTGTTTTTT.